These 27 T cell receptor beta chains were sequenced from one sample in a study of cytomegalovirus exposure and HLA in healthy donors. The PCR made use of 60 Vbeta and 13 Jbeta primers. The table came from immunoSEQ multiplex PCR; TCRdb's copy has only in-frame clones and leaves some out. The sample lists about 97,000 clones; 55% to 80% were seen once. The sample comprised PBMCs. These TCRs come from a human donor in good health.

This chain uses TRBV4-1 with TRBJ2-1; 7 positions match TRBD2. J lost 7 bases, V lost 2 bases, and 8 bases had no gene match. This CDR3 has 15 residues. From germline, CDR1 is MGHRA and CDR2 YSYEKL. CDR3 sequence (DNA): TGCGCCAGCAGCCAAAGGTGGGAGGGTGGGAATGAGCAGTTCTTC. This gives the protein CASSQRWEGGNEQFF.

The rearrangement links TRBV5-1 to TRBJ2-2, with a weak D call TRBD2 (6 bases). Germline V CDR1 and CDR2: SGHRS, YFSETQ. The CDR3 is made up of 15 amino acids. The V gene lost 0 bases and the J gene lost 1 base, with 7 bases spanning the gap. CDR3 region: CASSLVGGNTGELFF. CDR3 DNA: TGCGCCAGCAGCTTGGTGGGAGGGAACACCGGGGAGCTGTTTTTT.

The gene calls are TRBV18 and TRBJ1-1; D is perhaps TRBD1 (6 bases). The CDR3 runs 15 residues. The germline CDR1 and CDR2 sequences are KGHSH and LQKENI. Trimming took off 2 bases at V and 4 bases at J, with 14 bases between the two ends. The CDR3 bases are TGTGCCAGCTCACCAACATTGGAAGGGGGCACTGAAGCTTTCTTT. It encodes CASSPTLEGGTEAFF.

The chain combines TRBV6-1 with TRBJ2-1; a weak D match, TRBD2 (5 bases). Germline CDR1 and CDR2: MNHNS and SASEGT. This CDR3 is built from 15 residues. Trimming cost V 6 bases and J 0 bases, with 12 bases left between them. DNA for the CDR3: TGTGCCAGCAGGGGTTGGAGGAGCTCCTACAATGAGCAGTTCTTC. It encodes CASRGWRSSYNEQFF.

V and J are TRBV9 and TRBJ1-4, with 8 bases fitting TRBD1. V was pared by 3 bases and J by 4 bases, with 2 bases of the junction left unmatched. CDR1 SGDLS and CDR2 YYNGEE come from the germline V gene. This CDR3 comprises 14 residues. The CDR3 region has the DNA TGTGCCAGCAGCGCGGGACAGGTTAATGAAAAACTGTTTTTT. Translation gives CASSAGQVNEKLFF.

The table lists this clone with a count of one. The chain uses TRBV2 and TRBJ2-1; tentatively, D is TRBD2 (5 bases). The CDR3 length is 11 residues. V was clipped by 2 bases and J by 12 bases, with 8 bases between them. The germline gives CDR1 SNHLY, CDR2 FYNNEI. In nucleotides, the CDR3 is TGTGCCAGCAGTGAACGACTATCGCAGTTCTTC. Amino acid sequence: CASSERLSQFF.

This clone has just a few counts. The CDR3, as DNA: TGCAGCGTTAACAGGGGGACTAGCCCTCAAGAGACCCAGTACTTC. Its protein product is CSVNRGTSPQETQYF. This chain uses TRBV29-1 with TRBJ2-5; perhaps TRBD2 as D (9 bases). V shed 5 bases and J shed 2 bases, with 18 bases lying between them. Germline lookup yields CDR1 SQVTM and CDR2 ANQGSEA. This CDR3 has 15 amino acids.

On this clone itself: Distinct nucleotide sequences in the sample also encode this CDR3. The chain uses TRBV5-1 and TRBJ1-2, with TRBD1 as a possible D gene (6 bases). The CDR3 length is 16 residues. V was shortened by 5 bases and J by 4 bases, with 21 bases between the two germline ends. Per the germline V gene, CDR1 is SGHRS and CDR2 is YFSETQ. The CDR3 nucleotides read TGCGCCAGCAGTCATAACAGCATACAGGGATCCTATGGCTACACCTTC. Its translation: CASSHNSIQGSYGYTF.

This clone was observed a few times. The gene calls are TRBV5-1 and TRBJ2-7; D is unclear. The CDR3 runs to 14 residues. V was trimmed by 2 bases and J by 2 bases, leaving 11 bases between them. CDR1 SGHRS and CDR2 YFSETQ come from the germline V gene. CDR3 in DNA: TGCGCCAGCAGCTTAACCAGGCCCGCCTACGAGCAGTACTTC. As protein: CASSLTRPAYEQYF.

This clone has only a few counts. The chain joins TRBV9 to TRBJ1-5; tentative D call: TRBD1 (6 bases). The CDR3 totals 14 residues. V was cut by 0 bases and J by 6 bases, with 10 bases left in between. Germline V gene data show CDR1 as SGDLS and CDR2 as YYNGEE. The CDR3: CASSVGSDSQPQHF. The CDR3 DNA is TGTGCCAGCAGCGTAGGGTCGGACAGTCAGCCCCAGCATTTT.

The DNA of the CDR3 is TGTGCCAGCAGTGGTTACTGGTACAATGAGCAGTTCTTC. Its translation: CASSGYWYNEQFF. The chain employs TRBV6-1 and TRBJ2-1; D call uncertain. Trimming stripped 4 bases from V and 4 bases from J, with 8 bases between. Germline CDR1 reads MNHNS; CDR2 reads SASEGT. This CDR3 has 13 residues.

As DNA, the CDR3 is TGTGCCAGCAGTTATTCCAGTCGGGGGGGCTCTGAAGCTTTCTTT. Translation gives CASSYSSRGGSEAFF. The rearrangement links TRBV6-6 to TRBJ1-1; D is perhaps TRBD1 (6 bases). The germline V gene encodes CDR1 MNHNY and CDR2 SVGAGI (reference sequence). The CDR3 totals 15 residues. With 3 bases removed from V and 6 bases from J, the gap between germline ends came to 17 bases.

The chain uses TRBV6-5 and TRBJ1-1; weak D call: TRBD1 (6 bases). With 7 bases removed from V and 6 bases from J, the gap between germline ends came to 15 bases. The CDR3 extends over 13 amino acids. CDR1 and CDR2 from the germline V gene are MNHEY and SVGAGI. Here the CDR3 reads CASTQGPSAEAFF. The CDR3 bases are TGTGCCAGCACCCAGGGGCCGTCGGCTGAAGCTTTCTTT.

The V call is TRBV7-9, the J call TRBJ2-3; tentatively, D is TRBD1 (6 bases). Trimming removed 0 bases at V and 5 bases at J, with 18 bases between. The CDR3 is made up of 17 amino acids. Germline CDR1 SEHNR, CDR2 FQNEAQ (reference sequence). The CDR3 loop reads CASSLARDAGVEDTQYF. In nucleotides, the CDR3 is TGTGCCAGCAGCTTAGCCCGGGATGCAGGGGTAGAAGATACGCAGTATTTT.

With respect to this clone: Other DNA sequences in this sample translate to the same CDR3. The V call is TRBV6-4, the J call TRBJ2-1; D might be TRBD2 (6 bases). CDR3 length: 15 amino acids. V lost 0 bases and J 0 bases, leaving 6 bases between the germline ends. Germline CDR1 reads MRHNA; CDR2 reads SNTAGT. CDR3 region: CASSDSSGSYNEQFF. The CDR3 DNA reads TGTGCCAGCAGTGACTCTAGCGGCTCCTACAATGAGCAGTTCTTC.

This clone was seen more than once but under ten times. The chain joins TRBV19 to TRBJ2-3, with no clear D. This CDR3 has 12 residues. CDR1 and CDR2 from the germline V gene are LNHDA and SQIVND (reference sequence). The germline V and J ends were trimmed by 6 bases and 5 bases, with 9 bases remaining between them. The CDR3 nucleotides are TGTGCCAGTAGGCTGAGTGGAGATACGCAGTATTTT. Its protein is CASRLSGDTQYF.

The chain joins TRBV5-1 to TRBJ2-7; perhaps TRBD1 as D (5 bases). Germline V gene lookup returns CDR1 SGHRS and CDR2 YFSETQ. Trimming shortened V by 4 bases and J by 0 bases, and 11 bases separated the two germline ends. The CDR3 loop spans 14 amino acids. CDR3 in amino acids: CASSPSRGSYEQYF. In DNA, the CDR3 is TGCGCCAGCAGCCCCAGTAGGGGCTCCTACGAGCAGTACTTC.

V gene TRBV9 combines with J gene TRBJ1-1; D is possibly TRBD1 (6 bases). CDR3 length equals 15 residues. V lost 6 bases and J lost 1, with 16 bases in between. In germline, CDR1 is SGDLS, CDR2 YYNGEE. The CDR3 sequence is CASTTVQGRNTEAFF. CDR3 nucleotide sequence: TGTGCCAGCACGACCGTACAGGGCCGGAACACTGAAGCTTTCTTT.

The V gene is TRBV19, the J gene TRBJ2-1; a weak D match, TRBD2 (5 bases). The germline V gene encodes CDR1 LNHDA and CDR2 SQIVND (reference sequence). Trimming cost V 5 bases and J 7 bases, with 18 bases left between them. This CDR3 comprises 15 residues. The CDR3 region has the DNA TGTGCCAGTAGTCCCACGGGGAGTGGGATTAATGAGCAGTTCTTC. Amino acids: CASSPTGSGINEQFF. The full variable domain, completed using reference TRBV19 and TRBJ2-1, is DGGITQSPKYLFRKEGQNVTLSCEQNLNHDAMYWYRQDPGQGLRLIYYSQIVNDFQKGDIAEGYSVSREKKESFPLTVTSAQKNPTAFYLCASSPTGSGINEQFFGPGTRLTVL.

J is TRBJ2-3 and V is TRBV28, with a tentative D call TRBD2 (6 bases). V dropped 6 bases and J dropped 6 bases, with 22 bases sitting between them. The CDR3 is made up of 16 amino acids. The germline gives CDR1 MDHEN, CDR2 SYDVKM. The CDR3 sequence is CASSLSPSDRRDTQYF. CDR3 sequence (DNA): TGTGCCAGCAGCCTCAGTCCTAGCGACCGCCGGGATACGCAGTATTTT.

This clone was detected only a few times. The chain carries TRBV4-1 and TRBJ2-1, with TRBD2 identical over 10 bases. From germline, CDR1 is MGHRA and CDR2 YSYEKL. Trimming took 3 bases from V and 1 from J; bases not matched to a gene: 0. This CDR3 has 15 residues. The CDR3 nucleotides read TGCGCCAGCAGCCAGGGACTAGCGTCCTACAATGAGCAGTTCTTC. Amino acids: CASSQGLASYNEQFF.

The rearrangement links TRBV29-1 to TRBJ2-1; TRBD2 agrees at 8 bases. Germline V gives CDR1 SQVTM, CDR2 ANQGSEA. The CDR3 totals 15 residues. Germline trimming cut 3 bases from V and 4 bases from J; bases unmatched to any gene: 8. The CDR3 region is CSVDTPGGGYNEQFF. In DNA form, the CDR3 reads TGCAGCGTTGATACGCCGGGAGGGGGTTACAATGAGCAGTTCTTC.

This rearrangement joins TRBV14 to TRBJ2-3; TRBD2 matches at 7 bases. Unmatched junction bases numbered 12, after V lost 0 bases and J lost 6 bases. CDR3 length equals 17 residues. Germline CDR1 is SGHDN and CDR2 is FVKESK. CDR3 in DNA: TGTGCCAGCAGCCAAGAAGGGACTACCCGACTCGTGGATACGCAGTATTTT. It is translated as CASSQEGTTRLVDTQYF. The complete variable domain, with remaining parts taken from reference TRBV14 and TRBJ2-3, reads EAGVTQFPSHSVIEKGQTVTLRCDPISGHDNLYWYRRVMGKEIKFLLHFVKESKQDESGMPNNRFLAERTGGTYSTLKVQPAELEDSGVYFCASSQEGTTRLVDTQYFGPGTRLTVL.

V usage is TRBV29-1 and J usage is TRBJ1-5; no reliable D call. The V and J ends lost 6 bases and 8 bases respectively, with 14 bases between them. Looked up from germline, CDR1 is SQVTM and CDR2 is ANQGSEA. This CDR3 has 12 amino acids. In nucleotides, the CDR3 is TGCAGCGTCCGAGAGGGAGGGAAGCCCCAGCATTTT. Translation: CSVREGGKPQHF.

The chain carries TRBV6-1 and TRBJ2-2, with a weak D call TRBD2 (7 bases). The V gene's germline CDR1 is MNHNS and CDR2 SASEGT. V lost 8 bases and J lost 5, with 15 bases in between. This CDR3 is 14 amino acids long. The CDR3 sequence: CASERGGETGELFF. The CDR3 DNA follows: TGTGCCAGCGAACGAGGGGGGGAAACCGGGGAGCTGTTTTTT.

The chain links TRBV5-1 to TRBJ2-7, with a possible D match to TRBD2 (6 bases). From germline, CDR1 is SGHRS and CDR2 YFSETQ. The V and J ends lost 4 bases and 1 base respectively, with 18 bases between them. The CDR3 runs to 16 residues. CDR3 protein: CASSPYLAPRSYEQYF. CDR3 in DNA: TGCGCCAGCAGCCCCTATCTAGCGCCGAGATCCTACGAGCAGTACTTC.

This clone came up once. V is TRBV5-4 and J is TRBJ2-2; D is possibly TRBD1 (6 bases). From germline, CDR1 is SGHNT and CDR2 YYREEE (reference sequence). The CDR3 sequence is 16 residues long. Trimming took off 2 bases at V and 4 bases at J, with 15 bases between the two ends. CDR3 region: CASSLFTGLSTGELFF. CDR3 bases: TGTGCCAGCAGCTTATTTACAGGGCTGAGCACCGGGGAGCTGTTTTTT.